This T cell receptor (beta chain) originates from a study of T cell responses to AZD1222 COVID-19 vaccine. For the study at large: Second-dose intervals of approximately 4 or approximately 12 weeks were pooled.

Trimming took 9 bases from V and 0 from J, leaving 17 bases between them. The CDR3 runs to 16 residues. CDR1 SNHLY and CDR2 FYNNEI come from the germline V gene. Measured with immunoSEQ multiplex PCR; TCRdb has only the in-frame clones, and not every one. The repertoire holds 100,000 or so clones, with roughly 88% as singletons. The chain is built from TRBV2 and TRBJ1-4; D unresolved. The origin of this receptor is an adult in good health. Here the sequenced sample was peripheral blood, taken on day 0 of AZD1222 vaccination. For the CDR3, the DNA is TGTGCCAGGACCCTTGCCCGCCTTGCAACTAATGAAAAACTGTTTTTT. This codes for CARTLARLATNEKLFF.